What follows describes a single T cell receptor (beta chain). Assay used: immunoSEQ multiplex PCR; TCRdb lists only in-frame clones, some missing. This table has over 130,000 clones, 80% to 90% appearing once. This record comes from a study of blood T cell repertoires in COVID-19. Study overall: The study drew acute and convalescent COVID-19 samples from the United States, Italy and Spain. The cDNA or gDNA used as material had been derived from T cells, B-cell-depleted T cells, or PBMCs.

Across under 25 US areas, participants ranged in age from about 18 to 100 years. Participant reports of clinical history set cohort assignment. Germline V gene lookup returns CDR1 SGHRS and CDR2 YFSETQ. The CDR3 has 13 amino acids. V was shortened by 0 bases and J by 1 base, with 5 bases between the two germline ends. Sequencing was carried out using PBMCs or T cells enriched from blood (not recorded which). The clonotype originates from a woman aged 50 to 60 with acute COVID-19. The chain uses TRBV5-1 and TRBJ2-7; D possibly corresponds to TRBD2 (5 bases). The CDR3 DNA reads TGCGCCAGCAGCTTGGCGGGATCCTACGAGCAGTACTTC. Residues: CASSLAGSYEQYF.